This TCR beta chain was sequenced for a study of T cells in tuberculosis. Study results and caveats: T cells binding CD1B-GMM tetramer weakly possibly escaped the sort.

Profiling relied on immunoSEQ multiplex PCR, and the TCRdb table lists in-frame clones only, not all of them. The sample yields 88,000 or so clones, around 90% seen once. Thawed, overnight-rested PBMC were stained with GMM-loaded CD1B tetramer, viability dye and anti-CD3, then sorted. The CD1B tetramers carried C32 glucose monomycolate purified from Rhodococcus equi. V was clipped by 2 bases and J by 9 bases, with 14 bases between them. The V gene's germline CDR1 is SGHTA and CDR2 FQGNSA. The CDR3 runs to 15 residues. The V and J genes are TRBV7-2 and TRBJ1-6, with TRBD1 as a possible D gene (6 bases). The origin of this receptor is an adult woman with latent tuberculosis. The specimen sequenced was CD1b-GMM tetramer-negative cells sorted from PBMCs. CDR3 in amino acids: CASSLYRSGASPLHF. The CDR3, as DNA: TGTGCCAGCAGCTTATATCGGTCAGGGGCTTCACCCCTCCACTTT.